Presented here are 8 T cell receptor beta chains from one specimen sequenced in a study of identical twins (dated by TCRdb to 2016 to 2017). The library was built by means of 5' RACE. The sequencing machine was an Illumina HiSeq 2000. Through fastp at Q25 and MiXCR, TCRdb rebuilt clones from the public reads, retaining in-frame beta chains. Records with the same CDR3 protein are collapsed into one entry carrying the most frequent genes and DNA. The sample contains about 240,000 distinct CDR3 sequences, approximately 12% of them found a single time. About 3.9% of the sample rests with the top ten. These data also featured in a second study, about yellow fever vaccine responses in identical twins.

Material: memory (CD45RO+) T cells sorted from blood. Interpreted using the paper, the cell subset or site label stands for: CD45RO+ enriched T cells. Receptors were obtained from a woman aged 18-35 years in good health.

This clonotype was counted a few times. The chain has TRBV7-2 and TRBJ2-1; D not certain. The germline V gene has CDR1 SGHTA and CDR2 FQGNSA. The CDR3 extends over 15 amino acids. V was pared by 5 bases and J by 9 bases, with 20 bases between. The CDR3 loop reads CASSPTQATSTEQFF. CDR3 nucleotide sequence: TGTGCCAGCAGCCCCACCCAGGCGACTTCCACTGAGCAGTTCTTC.

The genes are TRBV12-5 and TRBJ2-1; 9 positions agree with TRBD2. CDR1 and CDR2 (germline): LGHNT, FRNRAP. This CDR3 has 13 residues. The ends lost 6 bases at V and 4 bases at J; junction bases unmatched: 1. CDR3: CASGLAGYNEQFF. The CDR3, as DNA: TGTGCTAGTGGACTAGCGGGTTACAATGAGCAGTTCTTC.

A few counts support this clonotype. This chain links TRBV19 with TRBJ2-7; 7 bases map to TRBD1. This CDR3 spans 13 amino acids. Germline V gives CDR1 LNHDA, CDR2 SQIVND (reference sequence). V lost 6 bases to trimming and J lost 6 bases; unmatched junction nucleotides: 8. CDR3 in amino acids: CASRPDRASEQYF. CDR3 in DNA: TGTGCCAGTAGGCCCGACAGGGCGAGCGAGCAGTACTTC.

The sample holds a few counts of this clonotype. The V gene is TRBV7-2, the J gene TRBJ2-5, with TRBD1 matching 7 bases. With 0 bases clipped from V and 4 bases from J, the junction kept 14 bases outside the gene matches. Germline CDR1 and CDR2: SGHTA and FQGNSA. The CDR3 is 18 amino acids. The CDR3 is CASSLALRGGRAIETQYF. For the CDR3, the DNA is TGTGCCAGCAGCTTAGCGTTGAGAGGGGGCCGGGCGATAGAGACCCAGTACTTC.

This clonotype showed up many times. The chain combines TRBV29-1 with TRBJ1-2; D remains unclear. CDR3 length equals 12 residues. Germline V lookup: CDR1 SQVTM, CDR2 ANQGSEA. Trimming cost V 0 bases and J 2 bases, with 4 bases left between them. This CDR3 is CSVEEGNYGYTF. CDR3 nucleotides: TGCAGCGTTGAAGAGGGCAACTATGGCTACACCTTC.

This clonotype has just a few counts. The V call is TRBV6-2 or TRBV6-3, the J call TRBJ2-7; D is perhaps TRBD1 (6 bases). V was trimmed by 7 bases and J by 3 bases, leaving 19 bases between them. This CDR3 region has 15 residues. The germline V gene has CDR1 MNHEY and CDR2 SVGEGT. As DNA, the CDR3 is TGTGCCAGCACCCAACAGGGTCCAGGGTTCTACGAGCAGTACTTC. Amino acid sequence: CASTQQGPGFYEQYF.

This clonotype came up a few times. V and J are TRBV3-1 and TRBJ1-2; D is unresolved. This CDR3 is 12 amino acids long. The germline CDR1 and CDR2 sequences are LGHDT and YNNKEL (reference sequence). The ends were cut back, 1 base at V and 7 bases at J, with 7 bases in the middle. CDR3 nucleotide sequence: TGTGCCAGCAGCCAAGTGAAGGCTGGCTACACCTTC. Translating it yields CASSQVKAGYTF. Combining the CDR3 with reference TRBV3-1 and TRBJ1-2 gives the whole variable domain DTAVSQTPKYLVTQMGNDKSIKCEQNLGHDTMYWYKQDSKKFLKIMFSYNNKELIINETVPNRFSPKSPDKAHLNLHINSLELGDSAVYFCASSQVKAGYTFGSGTRLTVV.

This chain uses TRBV6-4 with TRBJ1-1; a weak D match, TRBD1 (5 bases). Germline loops: CDR1 MRHNA, CDR2 SNTAGT. The CDR3 extends over 12 amino acids. V was pared by 6 bases and J by 9 bases, with 14 bases between. CDR3 in amino acids: CASSLGQGKAFF. In nucleotides, the CDR3 is TGTGCCAGCAGCCTCGGGCAGGGTAAAGCTTTCTTT.